These T cell receptor beta chains were read from a single sample in a study of blood T cells in healthy people across ages. TCRdb passed the 5' RACE reads through MiXCR, listing each CDR3 protein once. Of 800,000 to 900,000 distinct CDR3 sequences in the sample, 62% are singletons; the top ten hold approximately 30%. Source material: blood. The receptors come from a man aged 25 to 40 in good health. The CDR3 runs from the conserved cysteine through the conserved F or W. Fields, in order: CDR3 length, clone size, J gene, D gene, V gene, CDR3 DNA, CDR3 protein. A D gene is named only where the DNA matches it firmly. Size is omitted from some rows. Given values are once, few, many or a class for expanded clones.

CDR3 length: 12
clone size: -
J gene: TRBJ2-7
D gene: TRBD1
V gene: TRBV29-1
CDR3 DNA: TGCAGCGGAGGGACAGGGTCAGGCGAGCAGTACTTC
CDR3 protein: CSGGTGSGEQYF

CDR3 length: 14
clone size: -
J gene: TRBJ2-4
D gene: -
V gene: TRBV28
CDR3 DNA: TGTGCCAGCAGTCTGACAGACGGCAAAAACATTCAGTACTTC
CDR3 protein: CASSLTDGKNIQYF

CDR3 length: 16
clone size: -
J gene: TRBJ2-1
D gene: -
V gene: TRBV2
CDR3 DNA: TGTGCCAGCAGTGAAGAGTCAGGGGCTCTTAGGGATGAGCAGTTCTTC
CDR3 protein: CASSEESGALRDEQFF

CDR3 length: 14
clone size: -
J gene: TRBJ1-1
D gene: TRBD1
V gene: TRBV12-3/TRBV12-4
CDR3 DNA: TGTGCCAGCAGTCCGCGGGACAGGCAAAGTGAAGCTTTCTTT
CDR3 protein: CASSPRDRQSEAFF

CDR3 length: 15
clone size: -
J gene: TRBJ2-3
D gene: -
V gene: TRBV29-1
CDR3 DNA: TGCAGCGTTGAGGGAGGAGGGGGGGCCTCAGATACGCAGTATTTT
CDR3 protein: CSVEGGGGASDTQYF

CDR3 length: 14
clone size: -
J gene: TRBJ1-1
D gene: -
V gene: TRBV7-2
CDR3 DNA: TGTGCCAGCAAATTGGACAGTATGAACACTGAAGCTTTCTTT
CDR3 protein: CASKLDSMNTEAFF

CDR3 length: 11
clone size: few
J gene: TRBJ2-7
D gene: -
V gene: TRBV6-5
CDR3 DNA: TGTGCCACCCTAACCTCCTACGAGCAGTACTTC
CDR3 protein: CATLTSYEQYF

CDR3 length: 13
clone size: -
J gene: TRBJ1-2
D gene: TRBD1
V gene: TRBV28
CDR3 DNA: TGTGCCAGCAGTCGGGACAGAAGTTCTGGCTACACCTTC
CDR3 protein: CASSRDRSSGYTF

CDR3 length: 18
clone size: few
J gene: TRBJ2-6
D gene: TRBD1
V gene: TRBV4-3
CDR3 DNA: TGCGCCAGCAGCGCTAGGACAGGGTCGAAACCTGGGGCCAACGTCCTGACTTTC
CDR3 protein: CASSARTGSKPGANVLTF

CDR3 length: 12
clone size: -
J gene: TRBJ1-4
D gene: -
V gene: TRBV12-3/TRBV12-4
CDR3 DNA: TGTGCCAGCAGTTTAGGTCGGGACAAGCTGTTTTTT
CDR3 protein: CASSLGRDKLFF

CDR3 length: 16
clone size: -
J gene: TRBJ2-7
D gene: -
V gene: TRBV11-1
CDR3 DNA: TGTGCCAGCAGCTTGGCGATCCCTGGCGCGGGCAGTGAGCAGTACTTC
CDR3 protein: CASSLAIPGAGSEQYF

CDR3 length: 14
clone size: -
J gene: TRBJ2-5
D gene: -
V gene: TRBV7-6
CDR3 DNA: TGTGCCAGCAGCCCGGGACGAGGGCCAGAGACCCAGTACTTC
CDR3 protein: CASSPGRGPETQYF

CDR3 length: 14
clone size: -
J gene: TRBJ2-7
D gene: -
V gene: TRBV12-3/TRBV12-4
CDR3 DNA: TGTGCCAGCAGGATACAGTCAAGCTCCTACGAGCAGTACTTC
CDR3 protein: CASRIQSSSYEQYF

CDR3 length: 14
clone size: -
J gene: TRBJ2-5
D gene: -
V gene: TRBV5-1
CDR3 DNA: TGCGCCAGCAGCTTGGGAGTTCTGAGAGAGACCCAGTACTTC
CDR3 protein: CASSLGVLRETQYF

CDR3 length: 15
clone size: few
J gene: TRBJ2-1
D gene: TRBD2
V gene: TRBV20-1
CDR3 DNA: TGCAGTGCTAGAGTTCCTAGCGGGGGGGGGAATGAGCAGTTCTTC
CDR3 protein: CSARVPSGGGNEQFF

CDR3 length: 16
clone size: -
J gene: TRBJ2-1
D gene: TRBD1
V gene: TRBV6-5
CDR3 DNA: TGTGCCAGCAGTTACAGGGGACAGCATTTTTACAATGAGCAGTTCTTC
CDR3 protein: CASSYRGQHFYNEQFF

CDR3 length: 14
clone size: -
J gene: TRBJ1-4
D gene: -
V gene: TRBV5-1
CDR3 DNA: TGCGCCAGCAGCTCGACAGGATATAATGAAAAACTGTTTTTT
CDR3 protein: CASSSTGYNEKLFF

CDR3 length: 15
clone size: once
J gene: TRBJ2-1
D gene: -
V gene: TRBV6-2/TRBV6-3
CDR3 DNA: TGTGCCAGCAGTTACGACGGTAGCCTATGCAATGAGCAGTTCTTC
CDR3 protein: CASSYDGSLCNEQFF

CDR3 length: 15
clone size: few
J gene: TRBJ2-3
D gene: -
V gene: TRBV12-3/TRBV12-4
CDR3 DNA: TGTGCCAGCAGCAACCCGGAGGTCGGCACAGATACGCAGTATTTT
CDR3 protein: CASSNPEVGTDTQYF

CDR3 length: 15
clone size: -
J gene: TRBJ1-6
D gene: -
V gene: TRBV27
CDR3 DNA: TGTGCCAGCAGTTTGGTGGGGGGCTTTAGATCACCCCTCCACTTT
CDR3 protein: CASSLVGGFRSPLHF

CDR3 length: 14
clone size: -
J gene: TRBJ1-5
D gene: TRBD1
V gene: TRBV4-2
CDR3 DNA: TGTGCCAGCAGCCAAGTAGGCAGGGGGCAGCCCCAGCATTTT
CDR3 protein: CASSQVGRGQPQHF

CDR3 length: 17
clone size: many
J gene: TRBJ2-4
D gene: TRBD2
V gene: TRBV7-2
CDR3 DNA: TGTGCCAGCAGCACTAGCGGGGGGGGTTTAGCCAAAAACATTCAGTACTTC
CDR3 protein: CASSTSGGGLAKNIQYF

CDR3 length: 17
clone size: -
J gene: TRBJ2-3
D gene: TRBD2
V gene: TRBV6-6
CDR3 DNA: TGTGCCTGCAGTTACGGTGCGGGGGGACTTAGCACAGATACGCAGTATTTT
CDR3 protein: CACSYGAGGLSTDTQYF

CDR3 length: 12
clone size: -
J gene: TRBJ1-1
D gene: -
V gene: TRBV10-3
CDR3 DNA: TGTGCCATCAGTGTTGGGCAAACTGAAGCTTTCTTT
CDR3 protein: CAISVGQTEAFF

CDR3 length: 16
clone size: -
J gene: TRBJ2-6
D gene: -
V gene: TRBV7-9
CDR3 DNA: TGTGCCAGCGGCGTAGTTCGGGGAACTGGGGCCAACGTCCTGACTTTC
CDR3 protein: CASGVVRGTGANVLTF

CDR3 length: 16
clone size: -
J gene: TRBJ1-1
D gene: -
V gene: TRBV7-3
CDR3 DNA: TGTGCCAGCAGCTTAACGGGGTCAGGTTTCGGGGCTGAAGCTTTCTTT
CDR3 protein: CASSLTGSGFGAEAFF

CDR3 length: 13
clone size: -
J gene: TRBJ2-7
D gene: TRBD2
V gene: TRBV9
CDR3 DNA: TGTGCCAGCAGCGCCTATGGCGGGGGGGAGCAGTACTTC
CDR3 protein: CASSAYGGGEQYF

CDR3 length: 16
clone size: -
J gene: TRBJ2-3
D gene: -
V gene: TRBV28
CDR3 DNA: TGTGCCAGCAGTAACGAGCGAGGACCCACCCTTGATACGCAGTATTTT
CDR3 protein: CASSNERGPTLDTQYF

CDR3 length: 14
clone size: -
J gene: TRBJ2-7
D gene: -
V gene: TRBV5-1
CDR3 DNA: TGCGCCAGCAGCCCCGATGCCCACTCCTACGAGCAGTACTTC
CDR3 protein: CASSPDAHSYEQYF

CDR3 length: 14
clone size: -
J gene: TRBJ2-5
D gene: TRBD1
V gene: TRBV28
CDR3 DNA: TGTGCCAGCAGTTTAGGGACAGGGGTGCGAGAGCAGTACTTC
CDR3 protein: CASSLGTGVREQYF

CDR3 length: 15
clone size: -
J gene: TRBJ2-4
D gene: TRBD2
V gene: TRBV15
CDR3 DNA: TGTGCCACCAGCATCCGGACGGGAGGGGAAAACATTCAGTACTTC
CDR3 protein: CATSIRTGGENIQYF

CDR3 length: 14
clone size: -
J gene: TRBJ2-7
D gene: TRBD1
V gene: TRBV18
CDR3 DNA: TGTGCCAGCTCACCCGGTGGACAGGGCCACGAGCAGTACTTC
CDR3 protein: CASSPGGQGHEQYF

CDR3 length: 14
clone size: -
J gene: TRBJ1-4
D gene: TRBD1
V gene: TRBV5-5
CDR3 DNA: TGTGCCAGCAGTTTAACAGGGGACTATGAAAAACTGTTTTTT
CDR3 protein: CASSLTGDYEKLFF

CDR3 length: 13
clone size: -
J gene: TRBJ2-3
D gene: TRBD1
V gene: TRBV10-3
CDR3 DNA: TGTGCCTCCAGGGACAGCTACACAGATACGCAGTATTTT
CDR3 protein: CASRDSYTDTQYF

CDR3 length: 15
clone size: -
J gene: TRBJ2-5
D gene: -
V gene: TRBV7-2
CDR3 DNA: TGTGCCAGCAGCTCAAAAAGGACGGAACAAGAGACCCAGTACTTC
CDR3 protein: CASSSKRTEQETQYF

CDR3 length: 15
clone size: -
J gene: TRBJ2-7
D gene: -
V gene: TRBV19
CDR3 DNA: TGTGCCAGTAGTAACCCCCGGGACGGCTACTACGAGCAGTACTTC
CDR3 protein: CASSNPRDGYYEQYF

CDR3 length: 16
clone size: -
J gene: TRBJ2-5
D gene: -
V gene: TRBV20-1
CDR3 DNA: TGCAGTGCCCTCCCCCCCTTCGGGGGCTACCATGAGACCCAGTACTTC
CDR3 protein: CSALPPFGGYHETQYF

CDR3 length: 13
clone size: -
J gene: TRBJ2-7
D gene: -
V gene: TRBV10-3
CDR3 DNA: TGTGCCATCAGTGGAAATCAAGGCTACGAGCAGTACTTC
CDR3 protein: CAISGNQGYEQYF

CDR3 length: 16
clone size: -
J gene: TRBJ2-5
D gene: -
V gene: TRBV29-1
CDR3 DNA: TGCAGCGTTGAGGAGTCGGGCAGGAGGGGGCAAGAGACCCAGTACTTC
CDR3 protein: CSVEESGRRGQETQYF

CDR3 length: 15
clone size: once
J gene: TRBJ2-3
D gene: TRBD1
V gene: TRBV5-6
CDR3 DNA: TGTGCCAGCAGCTTGATGGGACAGCCCGCAGATACGCAGTATTTT
CDR3 protein: CASSLMGQPADTQYF

CDR3 length: 14
clone size: -
J gene: TRBJ1-6
D gene: -
V gene: TRBV20-1
CDR3 DNA: TGCAGTGCTCCGACAGTGGGGTATAATTCACCCCTCCACTTT
CDR3 protein: CSAPTVGYNSPLHF

CDR3 length: 15
clone size: -
J gene: TRBJ2-5
D gene: -
V gene: TRBV6-1
CDR3 DNA: TGTGCCAGCAGTGAAATGAGGGATGGATTGGAGACCCAGTACTTC
CDR3 protein: CASSEMRDGLETQYF

CDR3 length: 13
clone size: few
J gene: TRBJ1-6
D gene: TRBD1
V gene: TRBV5-6
CDR3 DNA: TGTGCCAGCAGCTTGACGACAGGGCAGATTTCCCACTTT
CDR3 protein: CASSLTTGQISHF

CDR3 length: 16
clone size: -
J gene: TRBJ1-6
D gene: -
V gene: TRBV28
CDR3 DNA: TGTGCCAGCAGTTTGGGGAGGGGAAGGAAAAATTCACCCCTCCACTTT
CDR3 protein: CASSLGRGRKNSPLHF

CDR3 length: 13
clone size: few
J gene: TRBJ1-2
D gene: -
V gene: TRBV6-6
CDR3 DNA: TGTGCCAGCAGTACTGACAACAACTATGGCTACACCTTC
CDR3 protein: CASSTDNNYGYTF

CDR3 length: 15
clone size: once
J gene: TRBJ2-4
D gene: TRBD2
V gene: TRBV14
CDR3 DNA: TGTGCCAGCAGCATATTCCTAGCGGGGGCTGGGGAGCAGTACTTC
CDR3 protein: CASSIFLAGAGEQYF

CDR3 length: 13
clone size: -
J gene: TRBJ2-1
D gene: -
V gene: TRBV29-1
CDR3 DNA: TGCAGCGTTGAGGGGGGCCTCATCAATGAGCAGTTCTTC
CDR3 protein: CSVEGGLINEQFF

CDR3 length: 14
clone size: -
J gene: TRBJ2-1
D gene: -
V gene: TRBV2
CDR3 DNA: TGTGCCAGCAGTACCCGGACGGGCTACAATGAGCAGTTCTTC
CDR3 protein: CASSTRTGYNEQFF

CDR3 length: 15
clone size: -
J gene: TRBJ2-7
D gene: TRBD1
V gene: TRBV15
CDR3 DNA: TGTGCCACCAGCAGGGAAGGTACAGGGGGATACGAGCAGTACTTC
CDR3 protein: CATSREGTGGYEQYF

CDR3 length: 13
clone size: once
J gene: TRBJ2-5
D gene: -
V gene: TRBV12-3/TRBV12-4
CDR3 DNA: TGTGCCAGCAGAATCGGCACCCAAGAGACCCAGTACTTC
CDR3 protein: CASRIGTQETQYF

CDR3 length: 15
clone size: few
J gene: TRBJ2-7
D gene: -
V gene: TRBV28
CDR3 DNA: TGTGCCAGCAGCTCCCTGAGAGTAGACGCCTACGAGCAGTACTTC
CDR3 protein: CASSSLRVDAYEQYF

CDR3 length: 14
clone size: -
J gene: TRBJ2-7
D gene: -
V gene: TRBV5-1
CDR3 DNA: TGCGCCAGCAGCTTGGCTCTCTCGGACCACGAGCAGTACTTC
CDR3 protein: CASSLALSDHEQYF

CDR3 length: 15
clone size: -
J gene: TRBJ2-7
D gene: TRBD1
V gene: TRBV20-1
CDR3 DNA: TGCAGTGCTATGCGGAGGACAGGGGGCATGAACGAGCAGTACTTC
CDR3 protein: CSAMRRTGGMNEQYF

CDR3 length: 16
clone size: -
J gene: TRBJ1-5
D gene: TRBD1
V gene: TRBV3-1
CDR3 DNA: TGTGCCAGCAGCCAAGATTTAAGACAGGGGAATCAGCCCCAGCATTTT
CDR3 protein: CASSQDLRQGNQPQHF

CDR3 length: 18
clone size: -
J gene: TRBJ1-2
D gene: TRBD1
V gene: TRBV13
CDR3 DNA: TGTGCCAGCAGCTCACTTCTATCCGGGACAGGGGATCACGATGGCTACACCTTC
CDR3 protein: CASSSLLSGTGDHDGYTF